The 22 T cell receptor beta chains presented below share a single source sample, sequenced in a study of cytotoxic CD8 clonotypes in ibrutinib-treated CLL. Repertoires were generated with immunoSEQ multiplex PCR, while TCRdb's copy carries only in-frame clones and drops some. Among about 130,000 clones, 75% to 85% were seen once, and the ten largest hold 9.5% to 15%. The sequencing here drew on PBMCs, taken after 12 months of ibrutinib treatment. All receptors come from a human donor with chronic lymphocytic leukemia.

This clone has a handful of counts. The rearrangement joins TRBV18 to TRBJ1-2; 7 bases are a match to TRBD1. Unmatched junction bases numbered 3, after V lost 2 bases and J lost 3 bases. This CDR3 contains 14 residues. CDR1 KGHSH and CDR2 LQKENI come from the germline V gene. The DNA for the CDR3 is TGTGCCAGCTCACCAACTACAGGGGACTATGGCTACACCTTC. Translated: CASSPTTGDYGYTF.

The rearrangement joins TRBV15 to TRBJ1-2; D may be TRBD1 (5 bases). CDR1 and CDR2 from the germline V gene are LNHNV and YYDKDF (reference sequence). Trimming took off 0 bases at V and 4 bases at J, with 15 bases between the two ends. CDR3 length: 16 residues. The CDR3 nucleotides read TGTGCCACCAGCAGAGATCGTGCAGGGACCCGCTATGGCTACACCTTC. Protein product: CATSRDRAGTRYGYTF.

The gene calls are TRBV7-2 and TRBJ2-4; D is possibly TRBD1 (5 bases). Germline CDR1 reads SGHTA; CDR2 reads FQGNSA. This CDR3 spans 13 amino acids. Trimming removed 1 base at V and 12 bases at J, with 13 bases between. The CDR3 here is CASSLERGQGQYF. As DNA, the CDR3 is TGTGCCAGCAGCTTAGAAAGGGGCCAGGGTCAGTACTTC.

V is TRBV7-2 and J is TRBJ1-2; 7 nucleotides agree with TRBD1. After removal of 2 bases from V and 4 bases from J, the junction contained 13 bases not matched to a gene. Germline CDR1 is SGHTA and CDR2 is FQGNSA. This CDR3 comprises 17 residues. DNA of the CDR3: TGTGCCAGCAGCTTAAGTTGGGCCGAGGGGGCGCCCTATGGCTACACCTTC. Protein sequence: CASSLSWAEGAPYGYTF.

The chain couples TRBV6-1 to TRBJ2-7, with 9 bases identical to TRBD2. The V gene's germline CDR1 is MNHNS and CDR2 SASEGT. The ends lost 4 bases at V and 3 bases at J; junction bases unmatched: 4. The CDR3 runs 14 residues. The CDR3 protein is CASSGSGSFYEQYF. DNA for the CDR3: TGTGCCAGCAGTGGTAGCGGGAGTTTCTACGAGCAGTACTTC.

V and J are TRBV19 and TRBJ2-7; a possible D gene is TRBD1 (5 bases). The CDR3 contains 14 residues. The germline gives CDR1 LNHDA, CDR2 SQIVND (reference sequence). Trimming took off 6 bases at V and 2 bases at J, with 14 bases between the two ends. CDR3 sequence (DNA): TGTGCCAGTAGAGGCTTTGGGGCACCCTACGAGCAGTACTTC. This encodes CASRGFGAPYEQYF.

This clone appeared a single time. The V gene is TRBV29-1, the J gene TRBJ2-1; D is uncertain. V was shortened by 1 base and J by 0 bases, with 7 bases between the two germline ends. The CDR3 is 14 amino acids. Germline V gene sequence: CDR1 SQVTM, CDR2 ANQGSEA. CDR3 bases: TGCAGCGTTGAAGCGAGAGACTCCTACAATGAGCAGTTCTTC. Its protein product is CSVEARDSYNEQFF.

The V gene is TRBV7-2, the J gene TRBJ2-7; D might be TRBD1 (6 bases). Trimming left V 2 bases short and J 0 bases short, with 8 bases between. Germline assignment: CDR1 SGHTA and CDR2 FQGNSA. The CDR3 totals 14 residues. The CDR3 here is CASSLRGISYEQYF. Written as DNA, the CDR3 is TGTGCCAGCAGCTTAAGGGGGATCTCCTACGAGCAGTACTTC.

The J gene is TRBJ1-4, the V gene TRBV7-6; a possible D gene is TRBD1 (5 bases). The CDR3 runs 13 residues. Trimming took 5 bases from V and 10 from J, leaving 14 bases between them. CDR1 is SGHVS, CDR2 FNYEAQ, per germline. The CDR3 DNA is TGTGCCAGCAGCCCCACGCGGGGGGGAAAACTGTTTTTT. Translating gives CASSPTRGGKLFF. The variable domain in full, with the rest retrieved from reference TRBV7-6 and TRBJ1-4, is GAGVSQSPRYKVTKRGQDVALRCDPISGHVSLYWYRQALGQGPEFLTYFNYEAQQDKSGLPNDRFSAERPEGSISTLTIQRTEQRDSAMYRCASSPTRGGKLFFGSGTQLSVL.

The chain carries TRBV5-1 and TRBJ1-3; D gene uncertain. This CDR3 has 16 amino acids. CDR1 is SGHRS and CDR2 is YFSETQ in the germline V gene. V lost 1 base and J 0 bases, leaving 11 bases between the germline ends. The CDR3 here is CASSLRAGSSGNTIYF. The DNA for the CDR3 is TGCGCCAGCAGCTTGAGAGCAGGCTCCTCTGGAAACACCATATATTTT.

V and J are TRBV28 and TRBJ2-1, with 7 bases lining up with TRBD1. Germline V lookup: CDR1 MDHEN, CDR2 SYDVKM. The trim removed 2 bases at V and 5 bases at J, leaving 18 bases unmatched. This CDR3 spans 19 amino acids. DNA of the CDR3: TGTGCCAGCAGTTTAGCCGGGACAGCCCTTGGATGGGGTCACAATGAGCAGTTCTTC. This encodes CASSLAGTALGWGHNEQFF.

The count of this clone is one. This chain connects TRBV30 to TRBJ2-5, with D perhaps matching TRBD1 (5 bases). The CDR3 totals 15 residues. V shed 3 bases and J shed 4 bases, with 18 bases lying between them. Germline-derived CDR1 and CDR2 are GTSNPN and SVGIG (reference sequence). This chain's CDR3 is CAWRVSVTGRETQYF. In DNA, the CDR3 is TGTGCCTGGAGGGTTTCGGTTACAGGTCGAGAGACCCAGTACTTC. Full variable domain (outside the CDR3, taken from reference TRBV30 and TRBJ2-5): SQTIHQWPATLVQPVGSPLSLECTVEGTSNPNLYWYRQAAGRGLQLLFYSVGIGQISSEVPQNLSASRPQDRQFILSSKKLLLSDSGFYLCAWRVSVTGRETQYFGPGTRLLVL.

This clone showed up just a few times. The CDR3 nucleotides are TGTGCCACACGAAATGAGGGAACTGGGTACTTC. This sequence encodes CATRNEGTGYF. V and J are TRBV27 and TRBJ2-7; TRBD2 might be the D (5 bases). Trimming removed 10 bases at V and 12 bases at J, with 19 bases between. Germline CDR1 MNHEY, CDR2 SMNVEV (reference sequence). The CDR3 runs 11 residues.

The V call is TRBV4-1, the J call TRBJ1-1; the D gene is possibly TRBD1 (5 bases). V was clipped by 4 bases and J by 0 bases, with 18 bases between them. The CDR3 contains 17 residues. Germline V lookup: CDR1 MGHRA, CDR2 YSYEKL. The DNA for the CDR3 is TGCGCCAGCAGCCCCTCTCCCTTCCGGGGCCTGAACACTGAAGCTTTCTTT. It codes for CASSPSPFRGLNTEAFF.

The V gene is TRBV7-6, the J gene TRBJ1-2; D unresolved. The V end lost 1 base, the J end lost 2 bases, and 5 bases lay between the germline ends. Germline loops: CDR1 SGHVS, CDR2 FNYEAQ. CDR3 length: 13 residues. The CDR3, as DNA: TGTGCCAGCAGCTTAGGAGAGAACTATGGCTACACCTTC. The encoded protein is CASSLGENYGYTF.

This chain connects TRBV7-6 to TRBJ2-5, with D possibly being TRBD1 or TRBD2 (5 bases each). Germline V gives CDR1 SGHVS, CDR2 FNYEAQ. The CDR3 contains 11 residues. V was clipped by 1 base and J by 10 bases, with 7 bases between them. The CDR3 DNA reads TGTGCCAGCAGCTTAGGAGGGGACCAGTACTTC. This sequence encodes CASSLGGDQYF.

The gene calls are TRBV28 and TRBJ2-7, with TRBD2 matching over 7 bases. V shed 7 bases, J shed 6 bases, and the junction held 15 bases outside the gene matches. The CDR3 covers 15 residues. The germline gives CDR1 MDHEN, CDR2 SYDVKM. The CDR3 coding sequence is TGTGCCAGCAAACCCCCCGGTCTAGCGGAAGTCGAGCAGTACTTC. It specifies CASKPPGLAEVEQYF.

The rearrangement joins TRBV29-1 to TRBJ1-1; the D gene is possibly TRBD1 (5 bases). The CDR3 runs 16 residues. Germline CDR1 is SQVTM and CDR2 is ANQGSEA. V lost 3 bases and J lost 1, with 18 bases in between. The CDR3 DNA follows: TGCAGCGTTGATCCAGGGCAAGGTCCCCCGAACACTGAAGCTTTCTTT. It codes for CSVDPGQGPPNTEAFF.

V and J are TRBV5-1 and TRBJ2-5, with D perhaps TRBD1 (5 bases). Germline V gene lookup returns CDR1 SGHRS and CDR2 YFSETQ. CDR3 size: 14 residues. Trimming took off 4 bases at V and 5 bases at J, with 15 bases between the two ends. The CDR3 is CASSQLGVQETQYF. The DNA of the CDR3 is TGCGCCAGCAGCCAATTAGGGGTTCAGGAGACCCAGTACTTC.

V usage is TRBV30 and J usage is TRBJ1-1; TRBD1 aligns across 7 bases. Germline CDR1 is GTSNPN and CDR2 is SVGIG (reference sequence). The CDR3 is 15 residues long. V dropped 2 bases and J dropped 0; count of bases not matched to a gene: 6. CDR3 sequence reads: CAWSFWTGMNTEAFF. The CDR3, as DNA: TGTGCCTGGAGTTTTTGGACAGGCATGAACACTGAAGCTTTCTTT. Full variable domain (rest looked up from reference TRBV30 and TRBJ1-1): SQTIHQWPATLVQPVGSPLSLECTVEGTSNPNLYWYRQAAGRGLQLLFYSVGIGQISSEVPQNLSASRPQDRQFILSSKKLLLSDSGFYLCAWSFWTGMNTEAFFGQGTRLTVV.

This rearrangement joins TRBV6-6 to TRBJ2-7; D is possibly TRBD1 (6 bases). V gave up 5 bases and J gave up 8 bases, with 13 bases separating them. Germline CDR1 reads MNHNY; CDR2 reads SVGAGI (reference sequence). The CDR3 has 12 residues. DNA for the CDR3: TGTGCCAGCAGTGCCACCGGGACACAGCAGTACTTC. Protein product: CASSATGTQQYF.

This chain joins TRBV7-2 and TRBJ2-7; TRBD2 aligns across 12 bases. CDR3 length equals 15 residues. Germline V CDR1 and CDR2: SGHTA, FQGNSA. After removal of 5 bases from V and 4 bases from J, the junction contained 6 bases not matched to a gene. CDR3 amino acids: CASSIRLAGAYEQYF. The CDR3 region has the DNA TGTGCCAGCAGCATTCGACTAGCGGGAGCTTACGAGCAGTACTTC.